The rows below give T cell receptor beta chains drawn from one sample of a study of cytomegalovirus exposure and HLA in healthy donors. The assay was immunoSEQ multiplex PCR, and TCRdb's table has in-frame clones only and misses some. The sample has around 210,000 clones; around four fifths are singletons. The material sequenced was PBMCs. These receptor sequences come from a boy aged 10-17 years in good health and CMV-seronegative. Both conserved end residues are part of each CDR3. The size of a clone is reported for some rows only, either as once, few or many, or as a class for expanded clones.

j_gene: TRBJ2-7
abundance: .
v_gene: TRBV30
CDR3aa: CAWGQGAGEQYF

j_gene: TRBJ2-3
abundance: .
v_gene: TRBV10-1
CDR3aa: CASSGGSGSTDTQYF

j_gene: TRBJ2-2
abundance: once
v_gene: TRBV9
CDR3aa: CASSVGGGWTGELFF

j_gene: TRBJ1-2
abundance: .
v_gene: TRBV18
CDR3aa: CASSPAGDGYTF

j_gene: TRBJ2-1
abundance: .
v_gene: TRBV7-2
CDR3aa: CASSWWTSGRGDEQFF

j_gene: TRBJ1-3
abundance: few
v_gene: TRBV19
CDR3aa: CASRTGNGNTIYF

j_gene: TRBJ1-4
abundance: .
v_gene: TRBV2
CDR3aa: CASRAGAWEKLFF

j_gene: TRBJ2-5
abundance: .
v_gene: TRBV9
CDR3aa: CARTIPAQYF

j_gene: TRBJ2-4
abundance: .
v_gene: TRBV12-2
CDR3aa: CASRSVTRGRRDKNIQYF

j_gene: TRBJ1-2
abundance: once
v_gene: TRBV30
CDR3aa: CAWVTYQGGYTF

j_gene: TRBJ2-5
abundance: .
v_gene: TRBV6-6
CDR3aa: CASSYQVETQYF

j_gene: TRBJ2-7
abundance: .
v_gene: TRBV19
CDR3aa: CASSIGGNAGEQYF

j_gene: TRBJ1-2
abundance: .
v_gene: TRBV27
CDR3aa: CASSPGEGRGYTF

j_gene: TRBJ2-4
abundance: .
v_gene: TRBV27
CDR3aa: CASSPGGGRNIQYF

j_gene: TRBJ1-5
abundance: .
v_gene: TRBV29-1
CDR3aa: CSVETGGSQPQHF

j_gene: TRBJ1-2
abundance: .
v_gene: TRBV7-2
CDR3aa: CASSLVGKGNYGYTF

j_gene: TRBJ1-1
abundance: once
v_gene: TRBV9
CDR3aa: CASSVTGTTEAFF

j_gene: .
abundance: .
v_gene: TRBV29-1
CDR3aa: CSVDSDTYNEQYF

j_gene: TRBJ1-4
abundance: few
v_gene: TRBV6-1
CDR3aa: CASSVRQGHIGKLFF

j_gene: TRBJ1-1
abundance: .
v_gene: TRBV29-1
CDR3aa: CSVEGLWQGNEAFF

j_gene: TRBJ1-1
abundance: .
v_gene: TRBV18
CDR3aa: CASSASTGGGEAFF

j_gene: TRBJ1-5
abundance: .
v_gene: TRBV7-4
CDR3aa: CASSLDRLLGQHNQPQHF

j_gene: TRBJ2-1
abundance: few
v_gene: TRBV11-2
CDR3aa: CASSLLELAGDNEQFF

j_gene: TRBJ2-7
abundance: .
v_gene: TRBV10-3
CDR3aa: CAISRTSGRHEQYF

j_gene: TRBJ1-1
abundance: .
v_gene: TRBV7-2
CDR3aa: CASSLESGFTEAFF

j_gene: TRBJ2-1
abundance: once
v_gene: TRBV9
CDR3aa: CASSVAGGTVYNEQFF

j_gene: TRBJ2-7
abundance: .
v_gene: TRBV11-3
CDR3aa: CASSPGRQSSGYYEQYF

j_gene: TRBJ2-7
abundance: few
v_gene: TRBV30
CDR3aa: CAWSSDRVEQYF

j_gene: TRBJ2-3
abundance: .
v_gene: TRBV5-1
CDR3aa: CASSLEGFTDTQYF

j_gene: TRBJ1-5
abundance: .
v_gene: TRBV18
CDR3aa: CASSPIWRRNQPQHF

j_gene: TRBJ1-5
abundance: few
v_gene: TRBV19
CDR3aa: CASSIGSGGNQPQHF

j_gene: TRBJ2-3
abundance: .
v_gene: TRBV6-6
CDR3aa: CASSLAGGRTDTQYF

j_gene: TRBJ1-1
abundance: .
v_gene: TRBV11-2
CDR3aa: CASSPGTDEAFF

j_gene: TRBJ2-7
abundance: .
v_gene: TRBV6-5
CDR3aa: CASSFTAGSSYEQYF

j_gene: TRBJ2-7
abundance: .
v_gene: TRBV4-1
CDR3aa: CASSQDSGTGAHEQYF

j_gene: TRBJ1-2
abundance: .
v_gene: TRBV15
CDR3aa: CATSIWGGDYGYTF

j_gene: TRBJ2-3
abundance: .
v_gene: TRBV7-2
CDR3aa: CASSLQTWGGPIGQYF

j_gene: TRBJ1-3
abundance: .
v_gene: TRBV7-8
CDR3aa: CASSLLGGNTIYF

j_gene: TRBJ2-7
abundance: .
v_gene: TRBV5-6
CDR3aa: CASTYGVTTYEQYF

j_gene: TRBJ2-7
abundance: .
v_gene: TRBV7-7
CDR3aa: CASSLGQGSSYEQYF

j_gene: TRBJ1-2
abundance: once
v_gene: TRBV19
CDR3aa: CASSISSQHNYGYTF

j_gene: TRBJ1-1
abundance: .
v_gene: TRBV16
CDR3aa: CASSGDEDGTREAFF

j_gene: TRBJ1-1
abundance: .
v_gene: TRBV10-1
CDR3aa: CASSDRGNTEAFF

j_gene: TRBJ2-7
abundance: few
v_gene: TRBV2
CDR3aa: CASSDWGLAGVGEQYF

j_gene: TRBJ2-1
abundance: .
v_gene: TRBV27
CDR3aa: CASSYSGGGNEQFF

j_gene: TRBJ2-2
abundance: .
v_gene: TRBV5-6
CDR3aa: CASSLAPGTVVGGAGELFF

j_gene: .
abundance: .
v_gene: TRBV29-1
CDR3aa: CSVGPDRGGLYEQYF

j_gene: TRBJ1-5
abundance: once
v_gene: TRBV19
CDR3aa: CASSISPLHYSNQPQHF

j_gene: TRBJ2-7
abundance: .
v_gene: TRBV29-1
CDR3aa: CSVLWGGSYEQYF

j_gene: TRBJ2-7
abundance: .
v_gene: TRBV6-5
CDR3aa: CASSLASEQYF

j_gene: TRBJ2-2
abundance: .
v_gene: TRBV18
CDR3aa: CASSPPWTDMTGELFF

j_gene: TRBJ2-1
abundance: .
v_gene: TRBV19
CDR3aa: CASNSQGHEQFF

j_gene: TRBJ2-6
abundance: .
v_gene: TRBV4-1
CDR3aa: CTSSQDRGGSGANVLTF

j_gene: TRBJ1-5
abundance: once
v_gene: TRBV19
CDR3aa: CASSIVRGMGQPQHF

j_gene: TRBJ1-1
abundance: .
v_gene: TRBV28
CDR3aa: CASSLTGTEAFF

j_gene: TRBJ1-1
abundance: .
v_gene: TRBV7-8
CDR3aa: CASSHDRTRSNTEAFF

j_gene: TRBJ2-1
abundance: .
v_gene: TRBV27
CDR3aa: CASSLGGNEQFF

j_gene: TRBJ2-7
abundance: .
v_gene: TRBV28
CDR3aa: CASSFRQGRGEQYF

j_gene: TRBJ2-5
abundance: .
v_gene: TRBV9
CDR3aa: CASSPSKAQETQYF

j_gene: TRBJ1-2
abundance: .
v_gene: TRBV14
CDR3aa: CASSQRLIMYGDYGYTF